This T cell receptor (beta chain) emerged from a study of shared clonotypes between healthy human individuals. Produced via immunoSEQ multiplex PCR; TCRdb's table is partial and in-frame only. In the table there are about 750,000 clones, roughly 92% of which are singletons. The CDR3 is 16 amino acids. CDR1 and CDR2 from the germline V gene are MNHNY and SVGAGI (reference sequence). V lost 0 bases, J lost 2 bases, and 14 bases lay in between. Terminally differentiated effector memory CD45RA+ cells were left out of the naive CD8 fraction, which was CD45RO-negative and positively selected for CCR7. Study donors comprised healthy, HIV-negative adults devoid of recent acute infection or vaccination.

The receptor was isolated from a man under 40 in good health. The genes are TRBV6-6 and TRBJ2-7, with D perhaps TRBD1 (6 bases). Sequenced: naive CD8+ T cells sorted from blood. DNA of the CDR3: TGTGCCAGCAGTTACTCGACCCTCGCAGGGGCCTACGAGCAGTACTTC. Translated, it gives CASSYSTLAGAYEQYF.